Shown below are 15 T cell receptor beta chains from a single sample sequenced in a study of blood T cell repertoires in COVID-19. Sequencing was performed with immunoSEQ multiplex PCR; in TCRdb, only in-frame clones are kept and a portion is missing. The table has roughly 150,000 clones, roughly 78% seen once. Sequenced input: PBMCs or T cells enriched from blood (not recorded which). These receptors all come from a woman aged 50 to 60 who had recovered from COVID-19.

The chain is built from TRBV6-2 or TRBV6-3 and TRBJ2-3; tentative D call: TRBD2 (6 bases). CDR3 length: 16 amino acids. The V and J ends lost 5 bases and 6 bases respectively, with 21 bases between them. Germline V gene data show CDR1 as MNHEY and CDR2 as SVGEGT. CDR3 DNA sequence: TGTGCCAGCAGTCCGTTCGGGCTAGCGAGGGGTGATACGCAGTATTTT. It is translated as CASSPFGLARGDTQYF.

J is TRBJ1-6 and V is TRBV3-1 (or the pseudogene TRBV3-2), with 7 bases that match TRBD1. This CDR3 has 15 residues. Germline V gives CDR1 LGHDT, CDR2 YNNKEL (reference sequence). J gave up 10 bases and V 1 base, and 7 bases lay outside the gene matches. The CDR3 sequence is CASSQGQGRSSPLHF. CDR3 in DNA: TGTGCCAGCAGCCAAGGACAGGGACGAAGCTCACCCCTCCACTTT.

V and J are TRBV7-3 and TRBJ2-6, with 8 nucleotides matching TRBD1. CDR1 is SGHTA and CDR2 is FQGTGA in the germline V gene. V shed 2 bases and J 2 bases; nucleotides not matched to a gene: 5. There are 17 residues in the CDR3. This CDR3 reads CASSLGAGGAGANVLTF. The CDR3 region has the DNA TGTGCCAGCAGCTTAGGGGCAGGGGGCGCTGGGGCCAACGTCCTGACTTTC.

The chain links TRBV6-4 to TRBJ1-5; D gene unclear. Between the trimmed V and J ends, which lost 3 bases and 4 bases, there was a span of 7 bases. The V gene's germline CDR1 is MRHNA and CDR2 SNTAGT. The CDR3 is 13 residues long. For the CDR3, the DNA is TGTGCCAGCAGTGAGCAGGATAATCAGCCCCAGCATTTT. This encodes CASSEQDNQPQHF.

This sequence joins TRBV5-1 and TRBJ1-3, with D maybe TRBD1 (5 bases). V shed 0 bases and J shed 3 bases, with 10 bases lying between them. From germline, CDR1 is SGHRS and CDR2 YFSETQ. This CDR3 contains 15 residues. CDR3 nucleotides: TGCGCCAGCAGCTTGGGCAGGGTCGATGGAAACACCATATATTTT. Amino acids: CASSLGRVDGNTIYF.

Only one count was recorded for this clone. The chain employs TRBV24-1 and TRBJ2-3, with 8 bases identical to TRBD1. CDR1 is KGHDR and CDR2 is SFDVKD in the germline V gene. The trim removed 7 bases at V and 3 bases at J, leaving 5 bases unmatched. The CDR3 is made up of 14 amino acids. The CDR3 nucleotides are TGTGCCACCAGCAGGGGGCTCAGTACAGATACGCAGTATTTT. Encoded protein: CATSRGLSTDTQYF.

The V call is TRBV18, the J call TRBJ1-6; D perhaps matches TRBD1 (6 bases). The germline V gene has CDR1 KGHSH and CDR2 LQKENI. V lost 5 bases to trimming and J lost 7 bases, with 18 bases between them. The CDR3 runs to 16 residues. In DNA, the CDR3 is TGTGCCAGCTCATCTCGACAGGCCCAGGACAATTCACCCCTCCACTTT. This sequence encodes CASSSRQAQDNSPLHF.

The genes are TRBV29-1 and TRBJ1-1; the D gene is possibly TRBD1 (5 bases). The CDR3 has 13 residues. Trimming shortened V by 1 base and J by 3 bases, and 9 bases separated the two germline ends. Germline V lookup: CDR1 SQVTM, CDR2 ANQGSEA. The CDR3 DNA follows: TGCAGCGTTGAAGTGGGGGGAGACACTGAAGCTTTCTTT. Translated: CSVEVGGDTEAFF.

The chain has TRBV4-2 and TRBJ1-5; D may be TRBD1 (6 bases). V gave up 1 base and J gave up 7 bases, with 14 bases separating them. In germline, CDR1 is LGHNA, CDR2 YNFKEQ. The CDR3 totals 15 residues. The CDR3 coding sequence is TGTGCCAGCAGCCAAGTCTCAGGGGCAGGACAGCCCCAGCATTTT. It yields the protein CASSQVSGAGQPQHF.

The gene calls are TRBV5-8 and TRBJ1-4; no definite D call. V gave up 4 bases and J gave up 5 bases, with 9 bases separating them. CDR1 and CDR2 from the germline V gene are SGHTS and YDEGEE. CDR3 length: 13 residues. For the CDR3, the DNA is TGTGCCAGCAGCAAAGCCCTAAATGAAAAACTGTTTTTT. Translation: CASSKALNEKLFF.

The chain has TRBV28 and TRBJ2-5; D is unresolved. V was cut by 1 base and J by 5 bases, with 11 bases left in between. The CDR3 runs 14 residues. Per the germline V gene, CDR1 is MDHEN and CDR2 is SYDVKM. The CDR3 nucleotides read TGTGCCAGCAGTTTATCCGGCGGCCGGGAGACCCAGTACTTC. This encodes CASSLSGGRETQYF.

This clone was detected once. V gene TRBV18 combines with J gene TRBJ2-7, with no clear D. The V and J ends lost 3 bases and 0 bases respectively, with 12 bases between them. Germline CDR1 reads KGHSH; CDR2 reads LQKENI. This CDR3 comprises 15 residues. This CDR3 is CASSPADKGSYEQYF. CDR3 nucleotide sequence: TGTGCCAGCTCACCGGCAGACAAAGGCTCCTACGAGCAGTACTTC.

A few counts support this clone. This chain joins TRBV5-1 and TRBJ2-7; D possibly corresponds to TRBD2 (5 bases). The CDR3 sequence is 13 residues long. Trimming pared 5 bases from V and 5 bases from J, leaving 14 bases between. Germline V gives CDR1 SGHRS, CDR2 YFSETQ. The chain's CDR3 is CASSRGYGNEQYF. The CDR3 DNA reads TGCGCCAGCAGTCGGGGATACGGAAACGAGCAGTACTTC.

CDR3 sequence: CATSRDAATDTQYF. The CDR3 nucleotides read TGTGCCACCTCGAGGGATGCAGCCACAGATACGCAGTATTTT. The genes are TRBV19 and TRBJ2-3; D possibly corresponds to TRBD2 (5 bases). Germline V gene sequence: CDR1 LNHDA, CDR2 SQIVND (reference sequence). V was shortened by 10 bases and J by 2 bases, with 16 bases between the two germline ends. The CDR3 consists of 14 residues.

The J gene is TRBJ1-4, the V gene TRBV4-1, with 8 bases matching TRBD1. V shed 0 bases and J 7 bases; nucleotides not matched to a gene: 4. This CDR3 spans 15 amino acids. The germline CDR1 and CDR2 sequences are MGHRA and YSYEKL. Here the CDR3 reads CASSQDRQGSEKLFF. The CDR3 nucleotides are TGCGCCAGCAGCCAAGATCGACAGGGGTCTGAAAAACTGTTTTTT.